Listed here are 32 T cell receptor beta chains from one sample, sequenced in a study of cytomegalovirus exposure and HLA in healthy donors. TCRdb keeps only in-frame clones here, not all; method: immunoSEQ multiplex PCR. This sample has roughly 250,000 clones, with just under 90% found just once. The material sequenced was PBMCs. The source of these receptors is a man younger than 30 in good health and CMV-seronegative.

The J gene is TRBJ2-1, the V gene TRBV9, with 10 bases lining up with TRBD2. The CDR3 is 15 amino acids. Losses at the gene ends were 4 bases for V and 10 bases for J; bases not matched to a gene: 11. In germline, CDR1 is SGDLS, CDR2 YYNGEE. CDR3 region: CASSKLAGGFREQFF. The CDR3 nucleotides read TGTGCCAGCAGCAAATTAGCGGGGGGTTTCAGGGAGCAGTTCTTC. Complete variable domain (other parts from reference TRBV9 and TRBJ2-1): DSGVTQTPKHLITATGQRVTLRCSPRSGDLSVYWYQQSLDQGLQFLIQYYNGEERAKGNILERFSAQQFPDLHSELNLSSLELGDSALYFCASSKLAGGFREQFFGPGTRLTVL.

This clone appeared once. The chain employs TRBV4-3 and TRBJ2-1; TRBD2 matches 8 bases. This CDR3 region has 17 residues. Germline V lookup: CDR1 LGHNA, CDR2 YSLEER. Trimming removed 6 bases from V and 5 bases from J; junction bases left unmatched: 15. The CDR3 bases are TGCGCCAGCAGTCCACAATGGCTGGCGCGGGGGGACAATGAGCAGTTCTTC. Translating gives CASSPQWLARGDNEQFF.

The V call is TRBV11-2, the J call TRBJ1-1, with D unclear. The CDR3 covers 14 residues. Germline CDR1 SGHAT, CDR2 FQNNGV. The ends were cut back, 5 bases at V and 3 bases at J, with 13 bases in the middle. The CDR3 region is CASSPGGGDTEAFF. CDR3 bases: TGTGCCAGCAGCCCAGGAGGCGGGGACACTGAAGCTTTCTTT.

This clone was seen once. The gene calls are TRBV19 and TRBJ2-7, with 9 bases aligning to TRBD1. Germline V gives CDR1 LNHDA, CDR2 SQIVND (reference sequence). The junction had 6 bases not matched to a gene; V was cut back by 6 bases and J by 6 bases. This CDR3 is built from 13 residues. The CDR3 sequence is CASRDRGISEQYF. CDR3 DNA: TGTGCCAGTAGGGACAGGGGCATATCCGAGCAGTACTTC.

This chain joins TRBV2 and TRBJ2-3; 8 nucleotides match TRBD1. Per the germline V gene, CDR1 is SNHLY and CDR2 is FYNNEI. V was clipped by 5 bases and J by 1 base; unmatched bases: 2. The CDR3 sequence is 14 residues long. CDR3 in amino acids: CASSPDRGTDTQYF. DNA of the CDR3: TGTGCCAGCAGTCCGGACAGGGGCACAGATACGCAGTATTTT. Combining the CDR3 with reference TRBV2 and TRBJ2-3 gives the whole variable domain EPEVTQTPSHQVTQMGQEVILRCVPISNHLYFYWYRQILGQKVEFLVSFYNNEISEKSEIFDDQFSVERPDGSNFTLKIRSTKLEDSAMYFCASSPDRGTDTQYFGPGTRLTVL.

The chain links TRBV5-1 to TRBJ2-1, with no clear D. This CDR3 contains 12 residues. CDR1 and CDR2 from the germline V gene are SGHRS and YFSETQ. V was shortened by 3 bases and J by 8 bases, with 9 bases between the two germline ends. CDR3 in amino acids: CASSSLRDEQFF. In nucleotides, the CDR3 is TGCGCCAGCAGCTCCCTACGGGATGAGCAGTTCTTC.

CDR3 bases: TGCGCCAGCAGCTTTCCGGGACTAGATAGTAACCAGTACTTC. Translation: CASSFPGLDSNQYF. The chain links TRBV5-1 to TRBJ2-5; 8 positions agree with TRBD2. V lost 2 bases and J lost 10; bases outside the gene matches: 10. The CDR3 sequence is 14 residues long. CDR1 SGHRS and CDR2 YFSETQ come from the germline V gene.

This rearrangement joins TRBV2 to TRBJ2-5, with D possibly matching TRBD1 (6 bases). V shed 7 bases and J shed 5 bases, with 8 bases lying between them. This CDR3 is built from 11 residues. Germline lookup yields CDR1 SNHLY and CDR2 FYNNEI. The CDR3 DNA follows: TGTGCCAGCACAGGGGAGGAGACCCAGTACTTC. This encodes CASTGEETQYF.

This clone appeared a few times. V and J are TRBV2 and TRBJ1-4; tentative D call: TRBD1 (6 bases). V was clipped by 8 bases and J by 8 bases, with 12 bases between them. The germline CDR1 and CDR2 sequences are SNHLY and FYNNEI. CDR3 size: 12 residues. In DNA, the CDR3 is TGTGCCAGCCGTACAGGGATGGAAAAACTGTTTTTT. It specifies CASRTGMEKLFF.

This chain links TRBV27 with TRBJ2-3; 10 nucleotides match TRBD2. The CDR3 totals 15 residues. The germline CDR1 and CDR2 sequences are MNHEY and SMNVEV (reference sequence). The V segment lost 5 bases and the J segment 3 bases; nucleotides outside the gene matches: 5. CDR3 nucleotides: TGTGCCAGCAGTCTAGCGGGGGACCGAACAGATACGCAGTATTTT. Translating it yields CASSLAGDRTDTQYF.

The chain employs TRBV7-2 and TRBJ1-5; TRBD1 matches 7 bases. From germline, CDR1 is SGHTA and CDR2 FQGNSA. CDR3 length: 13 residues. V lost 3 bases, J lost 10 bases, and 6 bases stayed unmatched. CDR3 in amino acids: CASSFLQGQPQHF. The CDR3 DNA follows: TGTGCCAGCAGCTTCCTACAGGGGCAACCCCAGCATTTT.

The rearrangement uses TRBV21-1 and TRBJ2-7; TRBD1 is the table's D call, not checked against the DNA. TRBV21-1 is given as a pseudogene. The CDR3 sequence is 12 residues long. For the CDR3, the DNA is TGTGCCGAGGACAGGGGGGGATACGAGCAGTACTTC. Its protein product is CAEDRGGYEQYF.

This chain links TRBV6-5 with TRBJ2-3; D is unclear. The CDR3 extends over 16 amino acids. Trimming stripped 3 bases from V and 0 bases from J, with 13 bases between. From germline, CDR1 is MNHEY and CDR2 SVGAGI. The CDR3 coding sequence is TGTGCCAGCAGTTATTCCCCTTCCCCTAGCACAGATACGCAGTATTTT. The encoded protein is CASSYSPSPSTDTQYF.

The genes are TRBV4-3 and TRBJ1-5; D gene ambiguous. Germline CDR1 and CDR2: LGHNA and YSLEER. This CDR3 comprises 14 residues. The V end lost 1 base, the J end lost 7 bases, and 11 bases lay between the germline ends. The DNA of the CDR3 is TGCGCCAGCAGCCAAGGTACCTTCAGGCAGCCCCAGCATTTT. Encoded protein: CASSQGTFRQPQHF.

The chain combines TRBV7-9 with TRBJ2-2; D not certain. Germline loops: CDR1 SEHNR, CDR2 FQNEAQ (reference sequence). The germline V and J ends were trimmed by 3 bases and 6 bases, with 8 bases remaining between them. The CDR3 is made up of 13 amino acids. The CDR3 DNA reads TGTGCCAGCAGCTTTTTAGCCTCCGGGGAGCTGTTTTTT. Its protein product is CASSFLASGELFF.

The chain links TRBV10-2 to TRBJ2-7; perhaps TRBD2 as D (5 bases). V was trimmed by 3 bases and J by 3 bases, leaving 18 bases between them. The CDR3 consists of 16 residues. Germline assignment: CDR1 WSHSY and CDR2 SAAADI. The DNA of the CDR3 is TGCGCCAGCAGTGAAGTCGGCGGGTCGGTAGACTACGAGCAGTACTTC. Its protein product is CASSEVGGSVDYEQYF.

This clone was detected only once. The CDR3 is CASSQGARVGTGELFF. The CDR3 bases are TGCGCCAGCAGCCAAGGCGCGCGGGTTGGGACCGGGGAGCTGTTTTTT. The chain combines TRBV4-3 with TRBJ2-2; D is perhaps TRBD2 (5 bases). Germline V gene lookup returns CDR1 LGHNA and CDR2 YSLEER. This CDR3 contains 16 residues. Deletions cut 1 base from V and 5 bases from J, with 14 bases between.

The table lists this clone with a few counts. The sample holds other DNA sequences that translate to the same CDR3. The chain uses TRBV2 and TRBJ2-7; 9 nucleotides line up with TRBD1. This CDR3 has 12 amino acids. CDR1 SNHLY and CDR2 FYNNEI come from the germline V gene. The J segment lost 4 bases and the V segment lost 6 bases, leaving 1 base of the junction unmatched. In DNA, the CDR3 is TGTGCCAGCAGGGACAGGGGATACGAGCAGTACTTC. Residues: CASRDRGYEQYF.

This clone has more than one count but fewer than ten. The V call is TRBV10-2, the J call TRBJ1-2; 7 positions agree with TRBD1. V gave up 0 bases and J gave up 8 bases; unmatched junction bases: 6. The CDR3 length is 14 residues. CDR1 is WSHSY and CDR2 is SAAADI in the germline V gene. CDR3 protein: CASSESRQGLGYTF. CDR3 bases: TGCGCCAGCAGTGAGTCGCGACAGGGACTCGGCTACACCTTC.

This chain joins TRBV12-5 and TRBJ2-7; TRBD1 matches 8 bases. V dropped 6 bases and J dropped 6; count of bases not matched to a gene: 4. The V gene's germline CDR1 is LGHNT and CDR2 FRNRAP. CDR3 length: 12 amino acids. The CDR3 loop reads CASGLDRGEQYF. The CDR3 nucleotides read TGTGCTAGTGGCCTCGACAGGGGCGAGCAGTACTTC.

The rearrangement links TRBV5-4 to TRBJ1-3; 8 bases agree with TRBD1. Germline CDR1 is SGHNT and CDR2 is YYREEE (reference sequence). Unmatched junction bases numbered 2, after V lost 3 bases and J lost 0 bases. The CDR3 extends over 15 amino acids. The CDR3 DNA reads TGTGCCAGCAGCTCAGGGGGCCTCTCTGGAAACACCATATATTTT. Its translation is CASSSGGLSGNTIYF.

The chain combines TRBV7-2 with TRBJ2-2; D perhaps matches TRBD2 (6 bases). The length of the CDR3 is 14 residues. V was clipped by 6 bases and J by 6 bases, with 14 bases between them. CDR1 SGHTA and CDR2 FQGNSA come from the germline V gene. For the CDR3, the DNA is TGTGCCAGCAGACCTTGGGGGGTTTCCGGGGAGCTGTTTTTT. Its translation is CASRPWGVSGELFF.

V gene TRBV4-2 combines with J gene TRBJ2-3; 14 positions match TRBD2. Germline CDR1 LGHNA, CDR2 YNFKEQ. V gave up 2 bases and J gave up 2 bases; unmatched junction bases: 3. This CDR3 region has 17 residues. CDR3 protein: CASSQQTSGRATDTQYF. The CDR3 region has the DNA TGTGCCAGCAGCCAACAGACTAGCGGGAGGGCCACAGATACGCAGTATTTT.

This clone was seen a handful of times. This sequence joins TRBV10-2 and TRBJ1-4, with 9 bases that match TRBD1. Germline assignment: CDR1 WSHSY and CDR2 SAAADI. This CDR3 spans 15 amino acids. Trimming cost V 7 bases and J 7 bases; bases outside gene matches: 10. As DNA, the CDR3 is TGCGCCAGCAATTCAATACAGGGGGCGCTTGAAAAACTGTTTTTT. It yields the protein CASNSIQGALEKLFF.

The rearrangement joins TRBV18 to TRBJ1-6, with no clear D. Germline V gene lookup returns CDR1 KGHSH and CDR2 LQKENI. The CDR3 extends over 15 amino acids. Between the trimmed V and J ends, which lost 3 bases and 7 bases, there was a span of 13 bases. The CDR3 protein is CASSPAWTENSPLHF. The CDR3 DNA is TGTGCCAGCTCACCTGCTTGGACTGAAAATTCACCCCTCCACTTT.

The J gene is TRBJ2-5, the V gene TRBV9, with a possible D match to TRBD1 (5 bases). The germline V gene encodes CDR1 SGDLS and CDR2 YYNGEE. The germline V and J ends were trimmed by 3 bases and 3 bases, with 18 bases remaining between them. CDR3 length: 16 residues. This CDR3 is CASSASPTVNKETQYF. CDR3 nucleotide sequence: TGTGCCAGCAGCGCCTCCCCGACAGTAAACAAAGAGACCCAGTACTTC.

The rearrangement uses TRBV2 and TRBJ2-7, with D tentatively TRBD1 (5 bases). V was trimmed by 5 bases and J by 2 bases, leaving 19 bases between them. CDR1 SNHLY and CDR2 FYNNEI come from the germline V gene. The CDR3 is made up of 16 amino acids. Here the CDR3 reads CASSLEQGLTTYEQYF. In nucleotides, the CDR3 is TGTGCCAGCAGTTTAGAGCAGGGTTTAACTACCTACGAGCAGTACTTC.

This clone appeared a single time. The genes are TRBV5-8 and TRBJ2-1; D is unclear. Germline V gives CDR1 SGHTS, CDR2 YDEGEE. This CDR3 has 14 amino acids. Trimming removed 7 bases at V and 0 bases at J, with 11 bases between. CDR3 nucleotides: TGTGCCAGCGGTAATCGCGTCTCCTACAATGAGCAGTTCTTC. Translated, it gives CASGNRVSYNEQFF. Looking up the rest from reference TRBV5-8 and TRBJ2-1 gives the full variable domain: EAGVTQSPTHLIKTRGQQATLRCSPISGHTSVYWYQQALGLGLQFLLWYDEGEERNRGNFPPRFSGRQFPNYSSELNVNALELEDSALYLCASGNRVSYNEQFFGPGTRLTVL.

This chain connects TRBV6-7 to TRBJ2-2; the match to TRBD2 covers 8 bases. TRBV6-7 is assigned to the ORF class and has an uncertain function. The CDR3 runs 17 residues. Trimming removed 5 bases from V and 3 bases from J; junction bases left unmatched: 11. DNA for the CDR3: TGTGCCAGCAGTCACAGCGGGGGAGTAAGTGACACCGGGGAGCTGTTTTTT. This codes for CASSHSGGVSDTGELFF.

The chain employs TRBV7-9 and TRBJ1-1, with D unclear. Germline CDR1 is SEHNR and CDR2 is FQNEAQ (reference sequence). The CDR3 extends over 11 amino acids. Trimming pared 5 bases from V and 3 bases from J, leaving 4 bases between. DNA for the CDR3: TGTGCCAGCAGCCAGTACACTGAAGCTTTCTTT. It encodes CASSQYTEAFF.

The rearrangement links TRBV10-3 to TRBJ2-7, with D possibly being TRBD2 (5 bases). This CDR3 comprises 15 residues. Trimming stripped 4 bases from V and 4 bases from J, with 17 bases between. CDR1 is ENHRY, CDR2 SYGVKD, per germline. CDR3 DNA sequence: TGTGCCATCAGTGGTTCTGGAGGAGCTGTATACGAGCAGTACTTC. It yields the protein CAISGSGGAVYEQYF.

CDR3 coding DNA: TGCGCCAGCAGCCAAGCCCGGGATGAAAAACTGTTTTTT. Residues: CASSQARDEKLFF. The rearrangement links TRBV4-3 to TRBJ1-4; D remains ambiguous. CDR1 and CDR2 (germline): LGHNA, YSLEER. V was trimmed by 1 base and J by 6 bases, leaving 6 bases between them. The CDR3 runs 13 residues.